These 24 T cell receptor beta chains were sequenced from one sample in a study of T cells in Graves' hyperthyroidism and ophthalmopathy. Amplification of TCR beta CDR3 regions was performed using RNA transcripts as template. An initial round of RT-PCR targeting the TCR CDR3 relied on the HTBI primer set. TCRdb recomputed calls from the multiplex PCR reads with MiXCR, one row per CDR3 protein. The sample shows about 640,000 distinct CDR3 sequences, 45% of them seen only once. Input material: peripheral blood or thyroid tissue (not recorded which). The source of these receptors is an adult man with Graves' disease, either hyperthyroidism or ophthalmopathy (not recorded which).

In this sample, this clonotype turned up a few times. This chain uses TRBV6-5 with TRBJ2-7, with 7 nucleotides matching TRBD1. The CDR3 loop spans 12 amino acids. Trimming cost V 5 bases and J 9 bases; bases outside gene matches: 7. The germline CDR1 and CDR2 sequences are MNHEY and SVGAGI. CDR3 DNA sequence: TGTGCCAGCAGTGAGACAGGGCAAAGGCAGTACTTC. The encoded protein is CASSETGQRQYF.

This chain links TRBV19 with TRBJ2-7; 7 bases are shared with TRBD1. V trimming: 11 bases; J trimming: 3 bases; junction bases outside the gene matches: 10. Germline values: CDR1 LNHDA, CDR2 SQIVND (reference sequence). The CDR3 runs 13 residues. CDR3: CAVGGRKIYEQYF. The DNA of the CDR3 is TGTGCCGTAGGGGGCAGGAAGATCTACGAGCAGTACTTC.

This clonotype occurred many times. The chain has TRBV7-6 and TRBJ1-5; 10 bases align to TRBD1. Germline CDR1 and CDR2: SGHVS and FNYEAQ. CDR3 length equals 15 residues. V lost 6 bases, J lost 4 bases, and 6 bases stayed unmatched. The DNA for the CDR3 is TGTGCCAGCAGTTTCGGGACAGGGGCGAATCAGCCCCAGCATTTT. This sequence encodes CASSFGTGANQPQHF.

This chain uses TRBV6-5 with TRBJ1-1; the D is unclear. Germline CDR1 reads MNHEY; CDR2 reads SVGAGI. V was clipped by 0 bases and J by 6 bases, with 17 bases between them. This CDR3 is 16 amino acids long. The CDR3 sequence: CASSYSIRSRPSEAFF. The CDR3 DNA reads TGTGCCAGCAGTTACTCGATTCGCAGCCGCCCTTCTGAAGCTTTCTTT.

The chain employs TRBV7-2 and TRBJ2-5; the match to TRBD1 covers 7 bases. CDR1 SGHTA and CDR2 FQGNSA come from the germline V gene. V lost 5 bases to trimming and J lost 1 base; unmatched junction nucleotides: 7. The CDR3 runs to 15 residues. This chain's CDR3 is CASSPGTAVQETQYF. The CDR3 DNA reads TGTGCCAGCAGCCCCGGGACAGCGGTCCAAGAGACCCAGTACTTC.

The gene calls are TRBV20-1 and TRBJ1-1; the D is unclear. The CDR3 runs 14 residues. Per germline, CDR1 DFQATT and CDR2 SNEGSKA (reference sequence). Trimming cost V 4 bases and J 0 bases, with 12 bases left between them. Written as DNA, the CDR3 is TGCAGTGCTAACATAATCCAGGTGAACACTGAAGCTTTCTTT. Protein: CSANIIQVNTEAFF.

This clonotype has ten or more counts. The rearrangement joins TRBV2 to TRBJ1-5, with 8 positions matching TRBD1. This CDR3 has 14 residues. Germline CDR1 is SNHLY and CDR2 is FYNNEI. V dropped 6 bases and J dropped 6; count of bases not matched to a gene: 7. This chain's CDR3 is CASSSRGHAQPQHF. For the CDR3, the DNA is TGTGCCAGCAGCTCCAGGGGGCATGCTCAGCCCCAGCATTTT.

The V gene is TRBV12-3 or TRBV12-4, the J gene TRBJ1-2, with TRBD1 matching 8 bases. V dropped 4 bases and J dropped 6; count of bases not matched to a gene: 7. The CDR3 length is 14 residues. The CDR3 DNA reads as TGTGCCAGCAGTTACGCAGGGGGCAGTGATGGCTACACCTTC. Protein product: CASSYAGGSDGYTF.

The J gene is TRBJ1-5, the V gene TRBV10-2, with TRBD1 matching over 11 bases. This CDR3 comprises 14 residues. Trimming removed 10 bases from V and 6 bases from J; junction bases left unmatched: 8. Germline assignment: CDR1 WSHSY and CDR2 SAAADI. The chain's CDR3 is CATRGQGVGQPQHF. CDR3 DNA: TGCGCCACCCGGGGACAGGGGGTTGGTCAGCCCCAGCATTTT.

The rearrangement uses TRBV3-1 and TRBJ1-2, with TRBD1 identical over 7 bases. CDR1 is LGHDT, CDR2 YNNKEL, per germline (reference sequence). With 4 bases clipped from V and 2 bases from J, the junction kept 7 bases outside the gene matches. This CDR3 is built from 15 residues. CDR3 nucleotide sequence: TGTGCCAGCAGCCCTGGACAGGAAGGAAACTATGGCTACACCTTC. This gives the protein CASSPGQEGNYGYTF.

This clonotype was counted at least ten times. CDR3 residues: CASSTTLWPYEQYF. For the CDR3, the DNA is TGTGCCAGCAGCACTACGCTTTGGCCCTACGAGCAGTACTTC. The rearrangement links TRBV7-9 to TRBJ2-7; D remains unclear. With 5 bases removed from V and 2 bases from J, the gap between germline ends came to 13 bases. CDR1 and CDR2 (germline): SEHNR, FQNEAQ (reference sequence). This CDR3 is built from 14 residues.

J is TRBJ1-2 and V is TRBV5-1; no definite D call. Germline assignment: CDR1 SGHRS and CDR2 YFSETQ. Trimming removed 0 bases at V and 5 bases at J, with 8 bases between. The CDR3 length is 13 residues. CDR3 DNA sequence: TGCGCCAGCAGCTTGGTCCTTCATTATGGCTACACCTTC. Protein sequence: CASSLVLHYGYTF.

This chain connects TRBV10-3 to TRBJ2-7; 8 bases fit TRBD1. The CDR3 is 17 amino acids. Germline V gene data show CDR1 as ENHRY and CDR2 as SYGVKD. The trim removed 6 bases at V and 3 bases at J, leaving 16 bases unmatched. The CDR3 is CAISKTIDRGILYEQYF. CDR3 nucleotide sequence: TGTGCCATCAGCAAAACTATAGACAGGGGCATTCTCTACGAGCAGTACTTC.

The chain is built from TRBV24-1 and TRBJ2-5; D perhaps matches TRBD1 (7 bases). CDR1 is KGHDR and CDR2 is SFDVKD in the germline V gene. CDR3 size: 17 residues. The V and J ends lost 3 bases and 5 bases respectively, with 21 bases between them. The CDR3 loop is CATSDGGGGIGSETQYF. The CDR3 coding sequence is TGTGCCACCAGTGATGGAGGAGGGGGCATAGGATCGGAGACCCAGTACTTC.

The CDR3 nucleotides read TGTGCCAGCAGTGAGATGGGGACGCACACCGGGGAGCTGTTTTTT. It encodes CASSEMGTHTGELFF. The chain carries TRBV2 and TRBJ2-2; either TRBD1 or TRBD2 may fit D (5 bases each). The ends were cut back, 3 bases at V and 3 bases at J, with 11 bases in the middle. CDR3 size: 15 residues. CDR1 and CDR2 (germline): SNHLY, FYNNEI.

The chain couples TRBV29-1 to TRBJ2-1, with D hard to call. The germline gives CDR1 SQVTM, CDR2 ANQGSEA. V was trimmed by 6 bases and J by 5 bases, leaving 5 bases between them. CDR3 size: 10 residues. In nucleotides, the CDR3 is TGCAGCGTGCTAGACAATGAGCAGTTCTTC. Translated: CSVLDNEQFF.

Concerning this clonotype: A much larger clone lies a single base off, so this may be a read error. CDR3 amino acids: CASCLATGRGEKLFF. For the CDR3, the DNA is TGTGCCAGCTGCTTGGCCACAGGGAGGGGTGAAAAACTGTTTTTT. V usage is TRBV11-2 and J usage is TRBJ1-4; D perhaps matches TRBD1 (6 bases). This CDR3 contains 15 residues. Per the germline V gene, CDR1 is SGHAT and CDR2 is FQNNGV.

A note on this clonotype: A read error is possible here, since a much larger clone lies one base away. The V gene is TRBV25-1, the J gene TRBJ1-5; 7 bases match TRBD1. Looked up from germline, CDR1 is MGHDK and CDR2 is SYGVNS. The CDR3 contains 15 residues. This chain's CDR3 is CASSVGYRGNRPQHF. CDR3 in DNA: TGTGCCAGCAGCGTAGGGTACAGGGGCAATCGGCCCCAGCATTTT.

The chain recombines TRBV3-1 with TRBJ2-7; D is ambiguous. Germline V gene lookup returns CDR1 LGHDT and CDR2 YNNKEL (reference sequence). Trimming took 1 base from V and 1 from J, leaving 8 bases between them. This CDR3 region has 14 residues. The CDR3 loop is CASSQAVESYEQYF. The CDR3 nucleotides are TGTGCCAGCAGCCAAGCTGTGGAATCCTACGAGCAGTACTTC.

Concerning this clonotype itself: A much larger clone sits a single nucleotide away, making a read error possible. The chain couples TRBV7-9 to TRBJ2-5; 14 bases are shared with TRBD2. The CDR3 has 14 residues. Germline CDR1 SEHNR, CDR2 FQNEAQ (reference sequence). V gave up 4 bases and J gave up 6 bases; unmatched junction bases: 1. The CDR3 coding sequence is TGTGCCAGCAGCTGGACTAGCGGGGGGAAGACCCAGTACTTC. Protein sequence: CASSWTSGGKTQYF.

This clonotype has at least ten counts. The V call is TRBV10-3, the J call TRBJ1-3, with D unclear. Trimming took off 3 bases at V and 0 bases at J, with 15 bases between the two ends. This CDR3 region has 17 residues. The V gene's germline CDR1 is ENHRY and CDR2 SYGVKD. The CDR3: CAISDPVGGSSGNTIYF. As DNA, the CDR3 is TGTGCCATCAGTGACCCCGTAGGAGGGAGCTCTGGAAACACCATATATTTT.

In its sample, this clonotype was seen many times. The rearrangement uses TRBV14 and TRBJ1-1; D gene unclear. CDR3 size: 12 residues. Germline V gives CDR1 SGHDN, CDR2 FVKESK. V was cut by 6 bases and J by 1 base, with 6 bases left in between. The CDR3 sequence: CASRDSNTEAFF. CDR3 sequence (DNA): TGTGCCAGCAGGGATTCGAACACTGAAGCTTTCTTT. Using reference TRBV14 and TRBJ1-1 for the parts outside the CDR3, the full variable domain is EAGVTQFPSHSVIEKGQTVTLRCDPISGHDNLYWYRRVMGKEIKFLLHFVKESKQDESGMPNNRFLAERTGGTYSTLKVQPAELEDSGVYFCASRDSNTEAFFGQGTRLTVV.

The J gene is TRBJ2-7, the V gene TRBV29-1; maybe TRBD1 (5 bases). The CDR3 contains 13 residues. Germline V CDR1 and CDR2: SQVTM, ANQGSEA. CDR3 residues: CSEALQGTYEQYF. CDR3 nucleotide sequence: TGCAGTGAAGCGCTCCAGGGTACCTACGAGCAGTACTTC.

This clonotype has a count of ten or more. The V gene is TRBV2, the J gene TRBJ1-3; D remains ambiguous. V gave up 7 bases and J gave up 0 bases, with 4 bases separating them. CDR3 length: 12 residues. CDR1 is SNHLY and CDR2 is FYNNEI in the germline V gene. As DNA, the CDR3 is TGTGCCAGCAAGGGCTCTGGAAACACCATATATTTT. This gives the protein CASKGSGNTIYF.